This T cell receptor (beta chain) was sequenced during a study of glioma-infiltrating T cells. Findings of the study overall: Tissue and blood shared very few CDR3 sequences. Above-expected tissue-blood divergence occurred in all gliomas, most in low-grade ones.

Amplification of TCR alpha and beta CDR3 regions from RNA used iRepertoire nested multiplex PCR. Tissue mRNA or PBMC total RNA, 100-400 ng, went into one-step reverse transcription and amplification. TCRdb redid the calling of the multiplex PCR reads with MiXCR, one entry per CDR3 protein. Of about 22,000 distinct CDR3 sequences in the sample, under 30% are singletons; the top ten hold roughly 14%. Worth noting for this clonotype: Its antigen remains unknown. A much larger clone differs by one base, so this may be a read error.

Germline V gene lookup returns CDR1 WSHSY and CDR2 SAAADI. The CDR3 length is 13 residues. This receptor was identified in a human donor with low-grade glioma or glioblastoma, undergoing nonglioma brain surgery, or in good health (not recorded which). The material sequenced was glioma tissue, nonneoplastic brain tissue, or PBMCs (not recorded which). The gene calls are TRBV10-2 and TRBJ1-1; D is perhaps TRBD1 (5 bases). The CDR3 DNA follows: TGCGCCAGCAGTCTCTGGGAGGGGACTGAAGGTTTCTTT. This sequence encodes CASSLWEGTEGFF.